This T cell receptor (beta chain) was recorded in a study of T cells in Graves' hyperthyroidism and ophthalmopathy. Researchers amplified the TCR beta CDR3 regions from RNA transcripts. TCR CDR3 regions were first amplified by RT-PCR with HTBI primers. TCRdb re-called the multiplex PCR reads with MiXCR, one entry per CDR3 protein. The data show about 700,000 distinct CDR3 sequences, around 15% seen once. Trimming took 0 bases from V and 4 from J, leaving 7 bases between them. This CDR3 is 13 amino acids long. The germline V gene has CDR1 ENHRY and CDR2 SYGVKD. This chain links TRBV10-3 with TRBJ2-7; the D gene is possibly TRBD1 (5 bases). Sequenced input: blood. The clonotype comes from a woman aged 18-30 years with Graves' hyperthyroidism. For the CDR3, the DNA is TGTGCCATCAGTGAGTCAGGGGTGTACGAGCAGTACTTC. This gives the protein CAISESGVYEQYF.